This T cell receptor beta chain was sequenced for a study of beta chain features in type 1 diabetes. Turning to this clone: Its antigen is not identified.

Overall study results and limits: Moderate but significant shortening of TCRB CDR3s was recorded in all four CD4+ subsets from Type 1 diabetes patients.

Sequencing targeted expressed TCRB transcripts, as all isolated RNA had been reverse transcribed. Sequencing was performed with immunoSEQ multiplex PCR; in TCRdb, only in-frame clones are kept and a portion is missing. In the table there are approximately 280,000 clones, over 14% of which are singletons. Every donor provided one heparinised blood draw, which averaged roughly 120 mL. Purity exceeding 95% was reached by all sorted populations. V was cut by 2 bases and J by 6 bases, with 13 bases left in between. The CDR3 length is 15 residues. The germline gives CDR1 MGHRA, CDR2 YSYEKL. The sequence was obtained from a man aged 18 to 35 with type 1 diabetes. This chain connects TRBV4-1 to TRBJ2-2; TRBD1 might be the D (6 bases). Sequencing input: naive CD4+ T cells from blood. This CDR3 reads CASSQFSGAAGELFF. The CDR3 DNA reads TGCGCCAGCAGCCAATTTTCAGGGGCTGCCGGGGAGCTGTTTTTT.